The 20 T cell receptor beta chains below were found in one sample sequenced in a study of immune characterization of retroperitoneal liposarcoma. TCRdb ran MiXCR on the PCR reads and lists one entry per CDR3 protein. The sample lists approximately 9,300 distinct CDR3 sequences, 20% to 30% occurring once. Input material: blood. These receptors originate from a male donor with retroperitoneal liposarcoma.

The table lists this clonotype with a few counts. The V gene is TRBV3-1, the J gene TRBJ1-6, with D perhaps matching TRBD1 (6 bases). V lost 4 bases to trimming and J lost 10 bases, with 20 bases between them. Germline V gene sequence: CDR1 LGHDT, CDR2 YNNKEL (reference sequence). This CDR3 is 16 amino acids long. The CDR3 here is CASSLGGAGPGSPLHF. In DNA form, the CDR3 reads TGTGCCAGCAGCCTAGGGGGGGCGGGCCCAGGCTCACCCCTCCACTTT.

There are many counts of this clonotype. The V and J genes are TRBV5-1 and TRBJ2-3; D may match TRBD1 or TRBD2 (5 bases each). V was pared by 4 bases and J by 4 bases, with 10 bases between. Germline values: CDR1 SGHRS, CDR2 YFSETQ. The CDR3 extends over 13 amino acids. The CDR3 DNA follows: TGCGCCAGCAGCCGGGGCCCCCCAGATACGCAGTATTTT. Encoded protein: CASSRGPPDTQYF. Based on the CDR3 plus reference TRBV5-1 and TRBJ2-3, the full variable domain is KAGVTQTPRYLIKTRGQQVTLSCSPISGHRSVSWYQQTPGQGLQFLFEYFSETQRNKGNFPGRFSGRQFSNSRSEMNVSTLELGDSALYLCASSRGPPDTQYFGPGTRLTVL.

This clonotype was counted between two and nine times. The chain links TRBV12-3 or TRBV12-4 to TRBJ2-4; perhaps TRBD1 as D (6 bases). The CDR3 sequence is 17 residues long. Trimming removed 2 bases from V and 3 bases from J, with 17 bases in between. This CDR3 is CASSLMTAHRVKNIQYF. The CDR3 nucleotides read TGTGCCAGCAGTTTAATGACAGCTCACAGGGTCAAAAACATTCAGTACTTC.

This chain joins TRBV6-1 and TRBJ1-6; TRBD1 matches 9 bases. Germline CDR1 is MNHNS and CDR2 is SASEGT. V was pared by 4 bases and J by 5 bases, with 6 bases of the junction left unmatched. This CDR3 is built from 16 residues. CDR3 in DNA: TGTGCCAGCAGTGCTGGTAGGACAGGGGATAATTCACCCCTCCACTTT. It is translated as CASSAGRTGDNSPLHF.

This clonotype was seen repeatedly, ten times or more. The genes are TRBV6-5 and TRBJ1-1; 9 bases agree with TRBD1. This CDR3 contains 15 residues. Germline V gives CDR1 MNHEY, CDR2 SVGAGI. Trimming removed 0 bases from V and 4 bases from J; junction bases left unmatched: 3. CDR3 protein: CASSYSPTGGTEAFF. DNA of the CDR3: TGTGCCAGCAGTTACTCCCCGACAGGGGGCACTGAAGCTTTCTTT.

This chain joins TRBV4-2 and TRBJ2-1, with 7 bases identical to TRBD1. The CDR3 runs 16 residues. Germline V lookup: CDR1 LGHNA, CDR2 YNFKEQ. The ends lost 0 bases at V and 5 bases at J; junction bases unmatched: 7. As DNA, the CDR3 is TGTGCCAGCAGCCAAGAAACAGGGGCCGGTAACAATGAGCAGTTCTTC. The encoded protein is CASSQETGAGNNEQFF.

J is TRBJ2-1 and V is TRBV7-3; D is unclear. The CDR3 extends over 14 amino acids. V was trimmed by 6 bases and J by 3 bases, leaving 12 bases between them. CDR1 SGHTA and CDR2 FQGTGA come from the germline V gene. The CDR3 coding sequence is TGTGCCAGCAGTTTTTCAACCAACTACAATGAGCAGTTCTTC. Translated, it gives CASSFSTNYNEQFF.

The rearrangement uses TRBV6-6 and TRBJ2-7, with D maybe TRBD2 (5 bases). V shed 4 bases and J shed 7 bases, with 8 bases lying between them. Looked up from germline, CDR1 is MNHNY and CDR2 is SVGAGI (reference sequence). There are 11 residues in the CDR3. For the CDR3, the DNA is TGTGCCAGCAGTTCAACGGGGGAGCAGTACGTC. It encodes CASSSTGEQYV.

J is TRBJ2-2 and V is TRBV6-1, with D uncertain. The CDR3 runs 16 residues. Trimming cost V 4 bases and J 5 bases, with 17 bases left between them. Germline V gene lookup returns CDR1 MNHNS and CDR2 SASEGT. The CDR3 DNA is TGTGCCAGCAGTGGGGGTCCCGCGTCGAGAACCGGGGAGCTGTTTTTT. Protein product: CASSGGPASRTGELFF.

The J gene is TRBJ1-1, the V gene TRBV6-5, with a possible D match to TRBD1 (6 bases). Germline CDR1 MNHEY, CDR2 SVGAGI. The germline V and J ends were trimmed by 0 bases and 4 bases, with 15 bases remaining between them. The CDR3 is 16 residues long. The CDR3 nucleotides are TGTGCCAGCAGTTACTCGAGGAGCGCAGGGGCCACTGAAGCTTTCTTT. Residues: CASSYSRSAGATEAFF.

Only a few counts were recorded for this clonotype. This chain joins TRBV4-1 and TRBJ2-1; D may match TRBD1 or TRBD2 (6 bases each). CDR1 MGHRA and CDR2 YSYEKL come from the germline V gene. V lost 1 base to trimming and J lost 8 bases, with 15 bases between them. This CDR3 has 15 residues. This CDR3 is CASSQGWGASDEQFF. CDR3 nucleotides: TGCGCCAGCAGCCAAGGGTGGGGGGCCTCAGATGAGCAGTTCTTC.

This chain links TRBV11-1 with TRBJ2-5; TRBD2 matches at 8 bases. TRBJ2-1 explains the end of the DNA better; the J call may be wrong. This CDR3 comprises 15 residues. Germline V gene data show CDR1 as SGHAT and CDR2 as FQDESV (reference sequence). The CDR3: CASSLVGRAGNEQFF. The CDR3 coding sequence is TGTGCCAGCAGCTTAGTCGGGAGGGCGGGGAATGAGCAGTTCTTC.

This chain joins TRBV7-2 and TRBJ2-2; tentative D call: TRBD1 (5 bases). Trimming pared 3 bases from V and 4 bases from J, leaving 12 bases between. CDR3 length: 15 residues. Germline V lookup: CDR1 SGHTA, CDR2 FQGNSA. Here the CDR3 reads CASSFQGQGTGELFF. CDR3 coding DNA: TGTGCCAGCAGCTTCCAGGGCCAAGGCACCGGGGAGCTGTTTTTT.

A single count supports this clonotype. The chain uses TRBV6-6 and TRBJ2-1, with D perhaps assigned TRBD1 or TRBD2 (5 bases each). The CDR3 has 12 residues. Germline V gene data show CDR1 as MNHNY and CDR2 as SVGAGI (reference sequence). Trimming pared 11 bases from V and 7 bases from J, leaving 15 bases between. The CDR3 coding sequence is TGTGCCTCCCCCGGGACGGGGAATGAGCAGTTCTTC. As protein: CASPGTGNEQFF.

The J gene is TRBJ2-3, the V gene TRBV6-6; D uncertain. Germline V gene sequence: CDR1 MNHNY, CDR2 SVGAGI (reference sequence). This CDR3 comprises 12 residues. With 6 bases removed from V and 3 bases from J, the gap between germline ends came to 7 bases. The CDR3 spells CASRQSTDTQYF. The CDR3 bases are TGTGCCAGCAGGCAGTCTACAGATACGCAGTATTTT.

This clonotype rates as medium-sized. This chain links TRBV10-3 with TRBJ2-3, with 12 positions matching TRBD2. From germline, CDR1 is ENHRY and CDR2 SYGVKD. V lost 6 bases and J lost 0; bases outside the gene matches: 10. The CDR3 totals 18 residues. The CDR3 sequence: CAIRRTSGGPPSTDTQYF. The DNA of the CDR3 is TGTGCCATCAGGAGAACTAGCGGGGGGCCACCTAGCACAGATACGCAGTATTTT.

This clonotype turned up a few times. V usage is TRBV3-1 and J usage is TRBJ2-1; the D is unclear. The CDR3 runs 12 residues. V lost 3 bases, J lost 10 bases, and 10 bases lay in between. CDR1 is LGHDT, CDR2 YNNKEL, per germline (reference sequence). CDR3 DNA: TGTGCCAGCAGCCACCTGGGCGGCGAGCAGTTCTTC. Translation: CASSHLGGEQFF.

This clonotype was detected ten times or more. The chain has TRBV3-1 and TRBJ2-1; maybe TRBD2 (5 bases). The germline gives CDR1 LGHDT, CDR2 YNNKEL (reference sequence). V was clipped by 5 bases and J by 2 bases, with 10 bases between them. The CDR3 length is 14 residues. CDR3: CASSMDWPYNEQFF. CDR3 sequence (DNA): TGTGCCAGCAGCATGGACTGGCCCTACAATGAGCAGTTCTTC.

The J gene is TRBJ2-1, the V gene TRBV5-1, with TRBD2 as a possible D gene (5 bases). The J call may be faulty, since TRBJ2-7 better matches the DNA end. The V gene's germline CDR1 is SGHRS and CDR2 YFSETQ. The CDR3 has 13 residues. CDR3 nucleotide sequence: TGCGCCAGCAGGAGGGCCCCGGCGAATGAGCAGTACTTC. It translates to CASRRAPANEQYF.

This clonotype was counted only a few times. The J gene is TRBJ2-7, the V gene TRBV4-1; 9 nucleotides match TRBD2. Germline V CDR1 and CDR2: MGHRA, YSYEKL. The CDR3 extends over 15 amino acids. The junction had 4 bases not matched to a gene; V was cut back by 3 bases and J by 1 base. For the CDR3, the DNA is TGCGCCAGCAGCCAGGCTAGCGGGGTTTCCTACGAGCAGTACGTC. Translating it yields CASSQASGVSYEQYV.